By frequency in the sample, the clone carrying this T cell receptor beta chain is medium-sized. Its antigen is not identified. This same CDR3 is encoded by further DNA sequences in the sample. This CDR3 region has 17 residues. Trimming removed 5 bases from V and 4 bases from J; junction bases left unmatched: 16. CDR1 and CDR2 (germline): MRHNA, SNTAGT. Per the original data handling: Using the CDR3 differences seen across clinicopathological groups, the authors built a distant-metastasis classifier for papillary thyroid cancer, which was meant to discriminate distant-metastatic patients. TCRdb redid the clone calls on the PCR reads using MiXCR. The V and J calls and clone size are TCRdb's, not the authors'. The sample consists of 25,000 or so clones, about 15% of them appearing once. Every patient was untreated before thyroid surgery. The sample comes from a study of metastatic and nonmetastatic thyroid tumors. Study in general: Repertoires were compared across blood and tumor or nodule tissue from malignant and benign thyroid patients. Study outcomes and limitations: For both blood and tumor, malignant thyroid tumors reportedly showed significantly higher TCR beta diversity than benign nodules did.

The gene calls are TRBV6-4 and TRBJ1-1, with 7 positions matching TRBD1. Specimen: blood. The receptor's source is a female donor with papillary thyroid cancer or a benign thyroid nodule (not recorded which). Some clones in this sample may be carry-over from other donors' samples. The CDR3 protein is CASSFPSGGTVGTEAFF. The CDR3 bases are TGTGCCAGCAGTTTTCCCTCTGGCGGGACAGTGGGCACTGAAGCTTTCTTT.